This TCR beta chain originates from a study of monozygotic twins with cystic fibrosis. Profiled with immunoSEQ multiplex PCR; TCRdb holds only in-frame clones, not every one. The data contain roughly 32,000 clones, 95% to 98% of them seen just once; the ten biggest clones take up around 0.18%. Germline CDR1 SEHNR, CDR2 FQNEAQ (reference sequence). Deletions cut 6 bases from V and 0 bases from J, with 2 bases between. This CDR3 region has 11 residues. This clonotype was sampled from a girl aged 2 to 10 with cystic fibrosis. Sequencing was done on a sample of blood. This chain connects TRBV7-9 to TRBJ1-1, with D unresolved. The CDR3 spells CASRVNTEAFF. CDR3 DNA sequence: TGTGCCAGCAGGGTGAACACTGAAGCTTTCTTT.